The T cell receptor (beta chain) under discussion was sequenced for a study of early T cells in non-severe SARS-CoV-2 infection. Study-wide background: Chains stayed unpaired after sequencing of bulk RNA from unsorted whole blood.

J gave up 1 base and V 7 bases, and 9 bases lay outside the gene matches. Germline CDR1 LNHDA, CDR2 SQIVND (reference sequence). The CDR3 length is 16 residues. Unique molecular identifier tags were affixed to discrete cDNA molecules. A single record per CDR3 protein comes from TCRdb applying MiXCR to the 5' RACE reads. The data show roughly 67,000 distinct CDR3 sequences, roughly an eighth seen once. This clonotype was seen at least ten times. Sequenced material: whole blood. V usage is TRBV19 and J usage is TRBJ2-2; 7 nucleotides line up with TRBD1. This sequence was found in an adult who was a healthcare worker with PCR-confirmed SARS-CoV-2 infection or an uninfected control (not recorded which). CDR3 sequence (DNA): TGTGCCAGTAAGGGGTCGGGACAGTGGAACACCGGGGAGCTGTTTTTT. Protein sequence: CASKGSGQWNTGELFF. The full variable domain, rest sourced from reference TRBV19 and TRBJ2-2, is DGGITQSPKYLFRKEGQNVTLSCEQNLNHDAMYWYRQDPGQGLRLIYYSQIVNDFQKGDIAEGYSVSREKKESFPLTVTSAQKNPTAFYLCASKGSGQWNTGELFFGEGSRLTVL.